Described below is a single T cell receptor beta chain sequence and its context. Its target is unknown. This sample was taken from a study of breast tumors, draining lymph nodes, adjacent tissues. Overall study findings and caveats: Compared with lymph nodes, tumors were less diverse; compared with nontumor tissue, more. Tumor T cell lymph node origin was a supported hypothesis, not proven.

Via MiXCR, TCRdb re-called the multiplex PCR reads, giving one row per CDR3 protein. This sample has approximately 7,100 distinct CDR3 sequences, with about four fifths found just once. V gave up 1 base and J gave up 3 bases, with 13 bases separating them. The CDR3 runs 15 residues. Germline V gene sequence: CDR1 SEHNR, CDR2 FQNEAQ (reference sequence). Sample: tumor-adjacent breast tissue. This clonotype was sampled from a female donor with breast cancer. Some clones in this sample may be carry-over from other donors' samples. The V and J genes are TRBV7-9 and TRBJ2-7; D is uncertain. The CDR3 reads CASSLVSSLVYEQYF. In nucleotides, the CDR3 is TGTGCCAGCAGCTTAGTATCGAGCTTAGTCTACGAGCAGTACTTC.